The 23 T cell receptor beta chains in this list originate from one sample, sequenced in a study of a mutant IDH1 vaccine in newly diagnosed glioma. The data were produced by immunoSEQ multiplex PCR, yet TCRdb's version contains in-frame clones alone and is incomplete. The data show fewer than 45,000 clones, with roughly 92% seen just once and 15% to 20% held by the top ten. Time point in this sample: baseline, week 1 (first vaccination visit). Treatment specified: pre-vaccination baseline after standard-of-care therapy. The sequencing used PBMCs, collected from a glioma patient treated with radiotherapy, temozolomide or both. These receptors came from a young man with glioma.

This sequence joins TRBV19 and TRBJ2-1, with D maybe TRBD1 (6 bases). Trimming took off 3 bases at V and 7 bases at J, with 13 bases between the two ends. The CDR3 is 14 amino acids. Germline V gene lookup returns CDR1 LNHDA and CDR2 SQIVND (reference sequence). CDR3 DNA: TGTGCCAGTAGTATCAAACAGGGAACGAATGAGCAGTTCTTC. Its translation is CASSIKQGTNEQFF.

This chain connects TRBV5-6 to TRBJ1-3, with a weak D call TRBD1 (5 bases). Germline CDR1 is SGHDT and CDR2 is YYEEEE. Trimming pared 2 bases from V and 0 bases from J, leaving 9 bases between. This CDR3 region has 15 residues. The CDR3 DNA is TGTGCCAGCAGCTTATCGGGGCTCTCTGGAAACACCATATATTTT. It codes for CASSLSGLSGNTIYF.

J is TRBJ2-5 and V is TRBV29-1; TRBD1 aligns across 7 bases. This CDR3 is 12 amino acids long. The V segment lost 1 base and the J segment 7 bases; nucleotides outside the gene matches: 3. CDR1 is SQVTM and CDR2 is ANQGSEA in the germline V gene. CDR3 coding DNA: TGCAGCGTTGAAGGACAGGGTTGGACCCAGTACTTC. Translation gives CSVEGQGWTQYF. Using reference TRBV29-1 and TRBJ2-5 for the parts outside the CDR3, the full variable domain is SAVISQKPSRDICQRGTSLTIQCQVDSQVTMMFWYRQQPGQSLTLIATANQGSEATYESGFVIDKFPISRPNLTFSTLTVSNMSPEDSSIYLCSVEGQGWTQYFGPGTRLLVL.

The chain uses TRBV4-3 and TRBJ2-2, with unresolved D. Trimming stripped 0 bases from V and 4 bases from J, with 12 bases between. Germline V lookup: CDR1 LGHNA, CDR2 YSLEER. This CDR3 has 16 residues. Written as DNA, the CDR3 is TGCGCCAGCAGCCAAGATCGGAAGGCGGCCACCGGGGAGCTGTTTTTT. It yields the protein CASSQDRKAATGELFF.

This clone has only one observation. V gene TRBV30 combines with J gene TRBJ2-5; 7 nucleotides match TRBD2. The J call is uncertain, as TRBJ2-7 better fits the DNA end. This CDR3 is built from 15 residues. Germline V gene lookup returns CDR1 GTSNPN and CDR2 SVGIG (reference sequence). In DNA, the CDR3 is TGTGCCTGGACCCTGGGGGGAGGGGAAATCTACGAGCAGTACTTC. It encodes CAWTLGGGEIYEQYF.

The rearrangement links TRBV29-1 to TRBJ2-6; D ambiguous. V was shortened by 0 bases and J by 6 bases, with 15 bases between the two germline ends. CDR3 length equals 16 residues. The germline V gene encodes CDR1 SQVTM and CDR2 ANQGSEA. The CDR3 nucleotides are TGCAGCGTTGAAGATGCAGGACGTAGTGCGGCCAACGTCCTGACTTTC. Translated, it gives CSVEDAGRSAANVLTF.

This chain uses TRBV2 with TRBJ1-2; 8 bases are a match to TRBD1. This CDR3 has 13 amino acids. In germline, CDR1 is SNHLY, CDR2 FYNNEI. J lost 5 bases, V lost 6 bases, and 5 bases had no gene match. CDR3 sequence: CASREGQDYGYTF. The DNA for the CDR3 is TGTGCCAGCAGGGAGGGACAGGATTATGGCTACACCTTC. Together with reference TRBV2 and TRBJ1-2, the CDR3 gives the full variable domain: EPEVTQTPSHQVTQMGQEVILRCVPISNHLYFYWYRQILGQKVEFLVSFYNNEISEKSEIFDDQFSVERPDGSNFTLKIRSTKLEDSAMYFCASREGQDYGYTFGSGTRLTVV.

The chain carries TRBV5-1 and TRBJ2-5; D may be TRBD2 (5 bases). There are 14 residues in the CDR3. Germline V gene lookup returns CDR1 SGHRS and CDR2 YFSETQ. Deletions cut 7 bases from V and 4 bases from J, with 17 bases between. The CDR3 nucleotides read TGCGCCAGCTCGAACCGGGGAAGTGGAGAGACCCAGTACTTC. Translated: CASSNRGSGETQYF.

The CDR3 bases are TGTGCCAGCAGCCAAGAGGGGGCATTTAGCGGGGAGCTTGGGGAGCAGTACTTC. Protein: CASSQEGAFSGELGEQYF. This chain joins TRBV4-2 and TRBJ2-7; 8 bases are a match to TRBD2. The junction had 17 bases not matched to a gene; V was cut back by 0 bases and J by 7 bases. The CDR3 has 18 amino acids. In germline, CDR1 is LGHNA, CDR2 YNFKEQ.

The chain employs TRBV2 and TRBJ2-3; D assignment may be TRBD1 or TRBD2 (6 bases each). This CDR3 comprises 14 residues. Trimming cost V 8 bases and J 4 bases, with 16 bases left between them. The germline CDR1 and CDR2 sequences are SNHLY and FYNNEI. CDR3 region: CASRKGGAADTQYF. The CDR3 DNA is TGTGCCAGCCGGAAGGGGGGCGCGGCAGATACGCAGTATTTT.

The chain uses TRBV20-1 and TRBJ1-1, with D uncertain. The CDR3 has 11 residues. V was shortened by 5 bases and J by 4 bases, with 8 bases between the two germline ends. Germline V CDR1 and CDR2: DFQATT, SNEGSKA (reference sequence). CDR3 sequence (DNA): TGCAGTGCTGAAAGTGTCACTGAAGCTTTCTTT. Amino acids: CSAESVTEAFF.

J is TRBJ2-3 and V is TRBV7-8; maybe TRBD2 (7 bases). Trimming removed 2 bases at V and 6 bases at J, with 15 bases between. CDR1 is SGHVS, CDR2 FQNEAQ, per germline. The CDR3 contains 15 residues. CDR3 DNA sequence: TGTGCCAGCAGCTTATCACGGGGGGCCCTGGATACGCAGTATTTT. Its protein is CASSLSRGALDTQYF.

This chain connects TRBV28 to TRBJ1-1; the D gene is possibly TRBD1 (5 bases). Germline values: CDR1 MDHEN, CDR2 SYDVKM. This CDR3 contains 16 residues. Trimming shortened V by 7 bases and J by 7 bases, and 25 bases separated the two germline ends. The CDR3 here is CASNRPQRGGGNEAFF. CDR3 nucleotides: TGTGCCAGCAACCGCCCGCAGAGGGGAGGTGGAAATGAAGCTTTCTTT.

This chain connects TRBV28 to TRBJ2-2; 7 nucleotides agree with TRBD2. CDR1 is MDHEN, CDR2 SYDVKM, per germline. The CDR3 consists of 15 residues. The ends lost 7 bases at V and 0 bases at J; junction bases unmatched: 5. CDR3 loop: CASTSGAANTGELFF. In nucleotides, the CDR3 is TGTGCCAGCACTAGCGGAGCCGCGAACACCGGGGAGCTGTTTTTT.

In this sample, this clone turned up once. V is TRBV30 and J is TRBJ1-3; 7 bases are a match to TRBD1. The germline CDR1 and CDR2 sequences are GTSNPN and SVGIG (reference sequence). Trimming took 0 bases from V and 3 from J; bases not matched to a gene: 2. This CDR3 is built from 14 residues. CDR3 bases: TGTGCCTGGAGTGTGCAGGGGGGTGGAAACACCATATATTTT. Translating gives CAWSVQGGGNTIYF.

This chain uses TRBV6-1 with TRBJ2-2, with 8 bases aligning to TRBD1. The CDR3 runs to 16 residues. From germline, CDR1 is MNHNS and CDR2 SASEGT. With 0 bases clipped from V and 3 bases from J, the junction kept 3 bases outside the gene matches. CDR3 region: CASSEAQTGDTGELFF. The DNA for the CDR3 is TGTGCCAGCAGTGAAGCCCAGACAGGGGACACCGGGGAGCTGTTTTTT.

The V and J genes are TRBV4-2 and TRBJ1-5, with D possibly matching TRBD1 (5 bases). Per germline, CDR1 LGHNA and CDR2 YNFKEQ. CDR3 length: 17 residues. Trimming cost V 1 base and J 1 base, with 14 bases left between them. The CDR3 coding sequence is TGTGCCAGCAGCCAAGCCTGGGGGGTGGAGAGCAATCAGCCCCAGCATTTT. This gives the protein CASSQAWGVESNQPQHF.

The rearrangement uses TRBV5-6 and TRBJ1-2, with 7 bases matching TRBD1. Per the germline V gene, CDR1 is SGHDT and CDR2 is YYEEEE. The CDR3 is 14 amino acids. V gave up 0 bases and J gave up 4 bases; unmatched junction bases: 3. The CDR3: CASSLAGGFYGYTF. In DNA form, the CDR3 reads TGTGCCAGCAGCTTGGCAGGGGGTTTCTATGGCTACACCTTC.

The genes are TRBV11-2 and TRBJ1-1; D call uncertain. V was pared by 1 base and J by 0 bases, with 9 bases between. This CDR3 contains 15 residues. Germline V gene data show CDR1 as SGHAT and CDR2 as FQNNGV. CDR3 DNA: TGTGCCAGCAGCTTAGCCGGACCGCTGAACACTGAAGCTTTCTTT. Its protein is CASSLAGPLNTEAFF.

The rearrangement links TRBV28 to TRBJ2-7, with D perhaps TRBD2 (5 bases). Germline CDR1 and CDR2: MDHEN and SYDVKM. V lost 6 bases to trimming and J lost 0 bases, with 15 bases between them. The CDR3 is made up of 15 amino acids. As DNA, the CDR3 is TGTGCCAGCAGCACGGTAGCGACCAGCTCCTACGAGCAGTACTTC. This sequence encodes CASSTVATSSYEQYF.

The chain joins TRBV7-2 to TRBJ2-5; 16 nucleotides agree with TRBD2. J lost 5 bases, V lost 3 bases, and 6 bases had no gene match. The CDR3 is 17 amino acids. Germline V lookup: CDR1 SGHTA, CDR2 FQGNSA. In DNA, the CDR3 is TGTGCCAGCAGCTTTGCGGGGGGACTAGCGGGAGGGGAGACCCAGTACTTC. This encodes CASSFAGGLAGGETQYF.

The V call is TRBV7-9, the J call TRBJ2-5, with D hard to call. Germline V gene sequence: CDR1 SEHNR, CDR2 FQNEAQ (reference sequence). With 1 base removed from V and 4 bases from J, the gap between germline ends came to 10 bases. This CDR3 is 14 amino acids long. CDR3 residues: CASSLVDFTETQYF. The CDR3 region has the DNA TGTGCCAGCAGCTTAGTGGATTTTACAGAGACCCAGTACTTC.

This chain joins TRBV2 and TRBJ2-1, with TRBD2 identical over 13 bases. Germline trimming cut 8 bases from V and 9 bases from J; bases unmatched to any gene: 4. The CDR3 has 13 residues. Germline-derived CDR1 and CDR2 are SNHLY and FYNNEI. Here the CDR3 reads CASGTSGTGEQFF. The CDR3 DNA follows: TGTGCCAGCGGGACTAGCGGGACGGGTGAGCAGTTCTTC.